This T cell receptor beta chain was retrieved from a study of blood T cell repertoires in COVID-19 (dated by TCRdb to 2018 to 2021). With regard to the full study: The collaborator samples originated in the United States, Italy and Spain and spanned the acute and convalescent phases of COVID-19. The repertoires were released in a freely available public database meant as a resource for research on the immune response to SARS-CoV-2. Sample metadata almost always included a de-identified subject ID, COVID-19 status, age in years and sex. The material from the prospective study consisted of cDNA or gDNA derived from T cells, B-cell-depleted T cells, or PBMCs. The samples were drawn from the first 160 participants of the ongoing ImmuneRACE study and from about 1,200 subjects provided by 6 global collaborators. Deeply sampled blood TCRbeta repertoires from subjects exposed to, actively infected with, or recovered from COVID-19 were included in the dataset. Where available, HLA class I and class II types were obtained from metadata supplied by the sample provider rather than from assay-based typing.

This clone was seen only once. Its antigen is still unknown. No per-base quality is available; no much larger clone lies one base away. In the prospective study, participants were 18 to 89 years old, resided in 24 geographic areas of the United States, and were enrolled through a virtual design. Cohort assignment in the prospective study relied on participant-reported clinical history from a screening survey and a study questionnaire. For ImmuneRACE Cohort 3, a participant was defined as recovered based on two consecutive negative NP/OP PCR tests, clearance by a healthcare professional, or resolution of symptoms. In the prospective study, whole blood, serum and a nasopharyngeal or oropharyngeal swab were collected from each participant by mobile phlebotomists. Additional blood draws and questionnaires over a 2-month period could optionally be provided by prospective study participants. Blood samples from the prospective study were shipped frozen or at room temperature prior to DNA extraction.

What the study reported, not specific to this receptor: Clinical and demographic metadata were provided uncurated, with the amount varying by source and participant.

V is pruned by 6 bases and J by 8 bases, leaving 12 bases of the junction without a gene match. From the cysteine through the phenylalanine, the CDR3 covers 15 amino acids. The kept DNA is CDR3 alone, 45 bases in frame from the first base. Via the germline V gene, CDR1 is SGHNT and CDR2 YENEEA. The immunoSEQ Assay, a bias-controlled multiplex PCR, was used to amplify TCRbeta CDR3 regions from genomic DNA. The authors processed their data as follows. Within the assay, amplification of reference gene primers was used to estimate how many nucleated cells each sample contained. To quantify the absolute abundance of each unique TCRbeta CDR3 rearrangement, sequence reads were collapsed and filtered. For each sample, productive Simpson clonality was calculated as the square root of Simpson's diversity index over productive rearrangements. The clones in this table, taken by TCRdb from immuneACCESS, are in-frame only. Not every clone is retained; where verified, under half of the shortfall comes from an unresolved V gene, and the cause of the rest is unknown. That table is the source of V, J and clone size, and D and trimming were worked out from the DNA. This sample gives approximately 200,000 clones in total; about nine tenths of them show up just once. Over 1% of the sample is taken by the ten largest.

This receptor chain uses TRBV11-3 and TRBJ1-2, with 10 bases matching TRBD1. Sequencing was done on a sample of PBMCs or T cells enriched from blood (not recorded which). The sequence derives from a man younger than 45 who had recovered from COVID-19. The CDR3 in this case is CASRARDRGHYGYTF. The DNA sequence follows: TGTGCCAGCAGAGCCCGAGACAGGGGGCATTACGGCTACACCTTC.